A selection of T cell receptor beta chains follows, all from one sample in a study of identical twins. One entry per CDR3 protein results from TCRdb running MiXCR on the 5' RACE reads. The sample comprises 500,000 or so distinct CDR3 sequences, approximately 14% of which are singletons, and approximately 0.98% rests with the top ten. These data were likewise used in another study, on yellow fever vaccine responses in identical twins.

The sequenced sample consisted of CD4+ T cells sorted from blood. The source is a woman aged 18-35 years in good health. Both conserved end residues are part of each CDR3. The D gene is left open where the match is weak. Size values are once, few and many counts, or a class for expanded clones, and some rows have none.

TRBJ2-3,TRBV20-1,-,-,CSARGRGDTDTQYF,TGCAGTGCTAGGGGTAGGGGGGACACAGATACGCAGTATTTT
TRBJ1-1,TRBV12-3/TRBV12-4,-,-,CASSLQGGGTEAFF,TGTGCCAGCAGTTTGCAGGGTGGAGGGACTGAAGCTTTCTTT
TRBJ2-4,TRBV5-5,-,-,CASSSPARVTKNIQYF,TGTGCCAGCAGCTCGCCTGCGCGGGTAACCAAAAACATTCAGTACTTC
TRBJ2-5,TRBV24-1,TRBD2,few,CATSDLPSGGAGTQYF,TGTGCCACCAGTGATCTCCCTAGCGGGGGCGCTGGGACCCAGTACTTC
TRBJ2-7,TRBV20-1,TRBD2,few,CSAQGLAGYYEQYF,TGCAGTGCTCAAGGACTAGCGGGGTACTACGAGCAGTACTTC
TRBJ2-7,TRBV2,TRBD1,few,CASRPGQAYEQYF,TGTGCCAGCAGACCGGGACAGGCTTACGAGCAGTACTTC
TRBJ2-7,TRBV10-2,-,few,CASSRPQGYYEQYF,TGCGCCAGCAGCAGACCACAGGGCTACTACGAGCAGTACTTC
TRBJ1-4,TRBV29-1,TRBD1,few,CSVGQAGYEKLFF,TGCAGCGTAGGACAGGCCGGGTATGAAAAACTGTTTTTT
TRBJ2-7,TRBV6-6,-,-,CASSLTVRYEQYF,TGTGCCAGCAGCCTAACGGTCAGATACGAGCAGTACTTC
TRBJ2-7,TRBV10-3,-,few,CAISTSDRGGYEQYF,-
TRBJ2-3,TRBV15,-,-,CATSRAGGDTDTQYF,TGTGCCACCAGCAGGGCTGGAGGAGACACAGATACGCAGTATTTT
TRBJ2-7,TRBV11-2,TRBD2,few,CASSLVGLAGRSSYEQYF,TGTGCCAGCAGCTTAGTCGGTCTAGCGGGTCGAAGCTCCTACGAGCAGTACTTC
TRBJ2-3,TRBV11-2,TRBD2,few,CASSTGLAGGPRTDTQYF,TGTGCCAGCAGCACGGGACTAGCGGGGGGTCCCCGCACAGATACGCAGTATTTT
TRBJ2-7,TRBV15,TRBD1,few,CATCRDRTYEQYF,TGTGCCACTTGCCGGGACAGGACGTACGAGCAGTACTTC
TRBJ1-1,TRBV10-3,-,-,CASTGTTEAFF,TGTGCCTCCACAGGGACCACTGAAGCTTTCTTT
TRBJ1-2,TRBV18,-,few,CASSPGVNYGYTF,TGTGCCAGCTCACCTGGGGTTAACTATGGCTACACCTTC
TRBJ1-3,TRBV7-2,TRBD1,few,CASSTGQVTSGNTIYF,TGTGCCAGCAGCACGGGACAGGTGACCTCTGGAAACACCATATATTTT
TRBJ2-1,TRBV11-1,TRBD1,few,CASSLRQGLYNEQFF,TGTGCCAGCAGCTTAAGACAGGGGCTCTACAATGAGCAGTTCTTC
TRBJ1-2,TRBV12-3/TRBV12-4,-,few,CASSFLDYGYTF,TGTGCCAGCAGTTTTTTGGACTATGGCTACACCTTC
TRBJ1-2,TRBV29-1,-,-,CSGTAANYGYTF,TGCAGCGGGACAGCGGCTAACTATGGCTACACCTTC
TRBJ2-7,TRBV3-1,-,few,CASSQLPDYEQYF,TGTGCCAGCAGCCAACTACCCGACTACGAGCAGTACTTC
TRBJ1-1,TRBV2,TRBD1,-,CANQQGDWNTEAFF,TGTGCCAACCAACAGGGGGACTGGAACACTGAAGCTTTCTTT
TRBJ2-3,TRBV20-1,-,-,CSASKVPTDTQYF,TGCAGTGCTAGTAAGGTCCCCACAGATACGCAGTATTTT
TRBJ1-1,TRBV7-2,-,-,CASSLKWGGQLSTEAFF,TGTGCCAGCAGCCTGAAGTGGGGCGGACAGCTCTCCACTGAAGCTTTCTTT
TRBJ2-7,TRBV28,TRBD2,-,CASSASGGASYEQYF,TGTGCCAGCAGTGCGAGCGGGGGGGCCTCCTACGAGCAGTACTTC
TRBJ2-1,TRBV7-6,-,-,CASSLALGSEQFF,TGTGCCAGCAGCTTAGCGCTAGGGAGTGAGCAGTTCTTC
TRBJ2-1,TRBV20-1,-,few,CSAPPDSYNEQFF,TGCAGTGCCCCCCCGGACAGCTACAATGAGCAGTTCTTC
TRBJ2-1,TRBV10-3,-,few,CAIRREEAYNEQFF,TGTGCCATCCGGCGGGAAGAGGCCTACAATGAGCAGTTCTTC